Detailed here is one TCR beta chain. The CDR3 is 16 amino acids. The V segment lost 4 bases and the J segment 0 bases; nucleotides outside the gene matches: 5. The germline CDR1 and CDR2 sequences are SGHTA and FQGNSA. A Seattle source enrolled patients during active infection and followed them longitudinally. Sequenced by immunoSEQ multiplex PCR; TCRdb stores in-frame clones only, minus some. The sample includes roughly 220,000 clones, 86% of them seen just once. The data originate from a study of blood T cell repertoires in COVID-19. In the study overall: Researchers got acute and convalescent COVID-19 samples from the United States, Italy and Spain. In each case, the material was cDNA or gDNA derived from T cells, B-cell-depleted T cells, or PBMCs.

The sequence came from a woman in her fifties or sixties with COVID-19, enrolled during active disease. Sequencing input: peripheral blood. This chain uses TRBV7-2 with TRBJ2-2, with 7 nucleotides matching TRBD2. The chain's CDR3 is CASSSPAGSNTGELFF. The CDR3 nucleotides are TGTGCCAGCAGCTCTCCAGCGGGGTCGAACACCGGGGAGCTGTTTTTT. The full variable domain, rest sourced from reference TRBV7-2 and TRBJ2-2, is GAGVSQSPSNKVTEKGKDVELRCDPISGHTALYWYRQSLGQGLEFLIYFQGNSAPDKSGLPSDRFSAERTGGSVSTLTIQRTQQEDSAVYLCASSSPAGSNTGELFFGEGSRLTVL.